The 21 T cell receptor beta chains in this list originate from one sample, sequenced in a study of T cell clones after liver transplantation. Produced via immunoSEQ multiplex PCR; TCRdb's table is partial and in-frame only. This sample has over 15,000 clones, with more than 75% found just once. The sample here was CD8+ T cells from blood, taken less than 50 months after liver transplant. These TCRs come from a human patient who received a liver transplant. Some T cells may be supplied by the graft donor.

Written as DNA, the CDR3 is TGTGCCAGCAGCTGGGGGGGAGACCGCTACGAGCAGTACTTC. The encoded protein is CASSWGGDRYEQYF. This rearrangement joins TRBV5-4 to TRBJ2-7; TRBD2 matches at 7 bases. CDR3 length: 14 residues. V lost 3 bases and J lost 3; bases outside the gene matches: 6. From germline, CDR1 is SGHNT and CDR2 YYREEE (reference sequence).

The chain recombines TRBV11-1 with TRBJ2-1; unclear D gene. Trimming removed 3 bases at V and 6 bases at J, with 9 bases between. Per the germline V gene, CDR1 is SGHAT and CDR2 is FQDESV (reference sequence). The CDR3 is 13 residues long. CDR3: CASSLVTGNEQFF. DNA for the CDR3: TGTGCCAGCAGCTTGGTGACTGGCAATGAGCAGTTCTTC.

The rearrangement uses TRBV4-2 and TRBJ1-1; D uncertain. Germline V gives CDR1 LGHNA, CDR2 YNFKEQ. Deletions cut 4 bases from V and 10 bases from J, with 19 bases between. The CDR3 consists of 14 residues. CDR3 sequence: CASSRGHAGIGAFF. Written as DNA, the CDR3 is TGTGCCAGCAGCCGAGGTCATGCCGGGATTGGAGCTTTCTTT.

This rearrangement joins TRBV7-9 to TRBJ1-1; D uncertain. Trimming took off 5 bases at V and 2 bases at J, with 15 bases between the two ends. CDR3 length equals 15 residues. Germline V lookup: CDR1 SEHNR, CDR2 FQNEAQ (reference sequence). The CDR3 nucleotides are TGTGCCAGCAGCCCCATAGACCGTCTTAACACTGAAGCTTTCTTT. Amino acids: CASSPIDRLNTEAFF.

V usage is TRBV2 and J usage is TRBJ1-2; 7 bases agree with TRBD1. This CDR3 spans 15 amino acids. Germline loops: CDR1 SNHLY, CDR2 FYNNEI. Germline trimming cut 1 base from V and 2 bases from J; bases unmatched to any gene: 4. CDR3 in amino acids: CASSEDTTGNYGYTF. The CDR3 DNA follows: TGTGCCAGCAGTGAAGACACGACAGGGAACTATGGCTACACCTTC.

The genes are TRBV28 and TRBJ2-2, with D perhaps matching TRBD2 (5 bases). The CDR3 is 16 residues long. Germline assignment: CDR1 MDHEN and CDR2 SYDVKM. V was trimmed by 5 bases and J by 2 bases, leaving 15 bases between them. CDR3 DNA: TGTGCCAGCAGTCCAGGCGCCCGGGAAAACACCGGGGAGCTGTTTTTT. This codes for CASSPGARENTGELFF.

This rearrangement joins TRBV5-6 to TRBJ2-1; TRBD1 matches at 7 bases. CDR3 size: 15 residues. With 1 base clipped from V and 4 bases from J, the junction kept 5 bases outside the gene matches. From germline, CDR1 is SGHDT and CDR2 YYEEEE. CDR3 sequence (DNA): TGTGCCAGCAGCTTGACAGGGGAATCGTACAATGAGCAGTTCTTC. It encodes CASSLTGESYNEQFF.

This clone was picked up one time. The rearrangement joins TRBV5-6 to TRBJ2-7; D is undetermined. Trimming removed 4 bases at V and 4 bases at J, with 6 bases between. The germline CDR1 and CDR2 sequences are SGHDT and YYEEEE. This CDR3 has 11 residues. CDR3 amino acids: CASSQRYEQYF. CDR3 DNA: TGTGCCAGCAGCCAGAGATACGAGCAGTACTTC.

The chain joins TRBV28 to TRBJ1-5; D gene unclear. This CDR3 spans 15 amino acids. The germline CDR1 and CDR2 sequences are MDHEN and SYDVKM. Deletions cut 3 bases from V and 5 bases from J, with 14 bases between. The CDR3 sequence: CASSLRAVGDQPQHF. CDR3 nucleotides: TGTGCCAGCAGTTTGCGCGCGGTGGGCGATCAGCCCCAGCATTTT.

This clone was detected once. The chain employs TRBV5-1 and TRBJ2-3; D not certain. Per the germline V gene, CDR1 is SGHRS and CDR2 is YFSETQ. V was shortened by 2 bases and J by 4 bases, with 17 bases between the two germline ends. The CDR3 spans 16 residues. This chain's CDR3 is CASSLEQVPTPDTQYF. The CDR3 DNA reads TGCGCCAGCAGCTTAGAACAAGTACCTACCCCAGATACGCAGTATTTT.

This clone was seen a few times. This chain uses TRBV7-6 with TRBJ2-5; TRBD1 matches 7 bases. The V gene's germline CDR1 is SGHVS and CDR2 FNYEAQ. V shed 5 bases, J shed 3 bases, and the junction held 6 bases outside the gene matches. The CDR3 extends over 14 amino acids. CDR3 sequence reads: CASSPRQGEETQYF. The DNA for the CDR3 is TGTGCCAGCAGCCCACGACAGGGCGAAGAGACCCAGTACTTC.

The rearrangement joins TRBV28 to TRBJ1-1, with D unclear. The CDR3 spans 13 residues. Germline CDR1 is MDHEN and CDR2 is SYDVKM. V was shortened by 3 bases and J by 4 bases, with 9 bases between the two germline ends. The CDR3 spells CASSFGSSTEAFF. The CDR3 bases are TGTGCCAGCAGTTTTGGGTCCAGCACTGAAGCTTTCTTT.

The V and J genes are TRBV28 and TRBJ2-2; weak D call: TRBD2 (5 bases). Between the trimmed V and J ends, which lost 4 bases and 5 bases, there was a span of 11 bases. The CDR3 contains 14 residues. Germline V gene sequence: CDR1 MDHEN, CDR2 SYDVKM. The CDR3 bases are TGTGCCAGCAGTTGGGCTAGCCAGACCGGGGAGCTGTTTTTT. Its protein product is CASSWASQTGELFF.

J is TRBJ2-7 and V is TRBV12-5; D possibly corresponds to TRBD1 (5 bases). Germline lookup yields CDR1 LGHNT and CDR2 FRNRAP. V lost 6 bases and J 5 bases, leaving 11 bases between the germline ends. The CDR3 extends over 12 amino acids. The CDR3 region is CASGLGQNEQYF. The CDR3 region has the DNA TGTGCTAGTGGCCTGGGGCAGAACGAGCAGTACTTC. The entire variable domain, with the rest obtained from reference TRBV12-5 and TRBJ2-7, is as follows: DARVTQTPRHKVTEMGQEVTMRCQPILGHNTVFWYRQTMMQGLELLAYFRNRAPLDDSGMPKDRFSAEMPDATLATLKIQPSEPRDSAVYFCASGLGQNEQYFGPGTRLTVT.

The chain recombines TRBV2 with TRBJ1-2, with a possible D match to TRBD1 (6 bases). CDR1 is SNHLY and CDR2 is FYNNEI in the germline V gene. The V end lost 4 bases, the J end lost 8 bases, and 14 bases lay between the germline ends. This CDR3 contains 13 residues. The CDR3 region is CASSAGGGRGYTF. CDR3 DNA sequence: TGTGCCAGCAGTGCCGGGGGGGGCCGGGGCTACACCTTC.

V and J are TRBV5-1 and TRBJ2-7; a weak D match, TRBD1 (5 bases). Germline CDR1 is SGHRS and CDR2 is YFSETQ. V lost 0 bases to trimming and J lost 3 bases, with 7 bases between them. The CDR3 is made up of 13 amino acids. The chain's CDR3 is CASSLARGYEQYF. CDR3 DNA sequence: TGCGCCAGCAGCTTGGCTAGGGGCTACGAGCAGTACTTC. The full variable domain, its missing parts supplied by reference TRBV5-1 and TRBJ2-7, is KAGVTQTPRYLIKTRGQQVTLSCSPISGHRSVSWYQQTPGQGLQFLFEYFSETQRNKGNFPGRFSGRQFSNSRSEMNVSTLELGDSALYLCASSLARGYEQYFGPGTRLTVT.

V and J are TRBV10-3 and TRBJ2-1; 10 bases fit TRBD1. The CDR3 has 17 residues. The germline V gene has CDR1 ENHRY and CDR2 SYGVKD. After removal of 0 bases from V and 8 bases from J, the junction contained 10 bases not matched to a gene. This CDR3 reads CAISESFGTGAADEQFF. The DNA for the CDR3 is TGTGCCATCAGTGAGTCTTTTGGGACAGGGGCGGCGGATGAGCAGTTCTTC.

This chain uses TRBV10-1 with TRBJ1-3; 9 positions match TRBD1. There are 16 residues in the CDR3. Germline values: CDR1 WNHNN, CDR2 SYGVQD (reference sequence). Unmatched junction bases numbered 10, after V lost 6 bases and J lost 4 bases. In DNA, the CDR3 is TGCGCCAGCAGCCACAGGGGGCGCCGGGCGGGAAACACCATATATTTT. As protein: CASSHRGRRAGNTIYF.

The CDR3 loop is CASSYDRQETQYF. CDR3 nucleotides: TGTGCCAGCAGTTACGACAGGCAAGAGACCCAGTACTTC. V and J are TRBV6-5 and TRBJ2-5; D is perhaps TRBD1 (6 bases). The CDR3 is 13 amino acids. CDR1 and CDR2 (germline): MNHEY, SVGAGI. The V and J ends lost 2 bases and 2 bases respectively, with 6 bases between them.

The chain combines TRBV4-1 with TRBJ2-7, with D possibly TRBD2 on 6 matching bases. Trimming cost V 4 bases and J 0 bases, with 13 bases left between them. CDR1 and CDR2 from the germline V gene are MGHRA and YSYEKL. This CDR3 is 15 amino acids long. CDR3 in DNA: TGCGCCAGCAGCCCCGTAGCGGCCTTCTCCTACGAGCAGTACTTC. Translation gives CASSPVAAFSYEQYF.

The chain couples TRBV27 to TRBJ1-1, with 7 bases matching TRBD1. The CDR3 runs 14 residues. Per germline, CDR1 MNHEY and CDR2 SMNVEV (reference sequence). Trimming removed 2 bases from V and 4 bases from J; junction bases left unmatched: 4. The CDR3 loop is CASSLEGAGTEAFF. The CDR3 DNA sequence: TGTGCCAGCAGTTTAGAGGGGGCAGGCACTGAAGCTTTCTTT.